The 23 T cell receptor beta chains listed next were all sequenced from one sample in a study of T-cell reconstitution after alpha-beta-depleted transplantation in children. Unique molecular identifiers tagged the TCRbeta library. In TCRdb, the PCR reads were re-called with MiXCR into one record per CDR3 protein. The repertoire includes 260,000 or so distinct CDR3 sequences, more than 10% of them detected once, and approximately 2.4% sits in the top ten. The sample in question was PBMCs from the stem cell graft donor, obtained from the stem cell graft. These receptors were taken from a human donor who donated a stem cell graft to a child with acute lymphoblastic leukemia.

The gene calls are TRBV7-3 and TRBJ2-3; TRBD2 matches 9 bases. J was trimmed by 2 bases and V by 5 bases; bases with no gene match: 14. CDR3 length equals 18 residues. Germline V gives CDR1 SGHTA, CDR2 FQGTGA. In DNA, the CDR3 is TGTGCCAGCAGCCTAGGACTAGCGAGCCGCGGAAACACAGATACGCAGTATTTT. Protein sequence: CASSLGLASRGNTDTQYF. The complete variable domain, with remaining parts taken from reference TRBV7-3 and TRBJ2-3, reads GAGVSQTPSNKVTEKGKYVELRCDPISGHTALYWYRQSLGQGPEFLIYFQGTGAADDSGLPNDRFFAVRPEGSVSTLKIQRTERGDSAVYLCASSLGLASRGNTDTQYFGPGTRLTVL.

At least ten counts were recorded for this clonotype. V gene TRBV4-1 combines with J gene TRBJ2-5; 13 nucleotides line up with TRBD2. CDR3 length equals 17 residues. Germline V gene data show CDR1 as MGHRA and CDR2 as YSYEKL. With 4 bases clipped from V and 2 bases from J, the junction kept 7 bases outside the gene matches. The CDR3 DNA is TGCGCCAGCAGCCCTAGACTAGCGGGGGGCTTACAAGAGACCCAGTACTTC. Amino acids: CASSPRLAGGLQETQYF.

In this sample, this clonotype turned up many times. The chain uses TRBV20-1 and TRBJ2-7, with D possibly TRBD1 on 6 matching bases. V lost 3 bases and J lost 1, with 10 bases in between. CDR1 is DFQATT, CDR2 SNEGSKA, per germline (reference sequence). The length of the CDR3 is 13 residues. CDR3 sequence reads: CSASRDNSYEQYF. CDR3 DNA sequence: TGCAGTGCTAGCCGGGACAATTCCTACGAGCAGTACTTC.

In this sample, this clonotype turned up many times. V usage is TRBV29-1 and J usage is TRBJ2-3; TRBD1 aligns across 10 bases. The V gene's germline CDR1 is SQVTM and CDR2 ANQGSEA. With 4 bases clipped from V and 3 bases from J, the junction kept 4 bases outside the gene matches. CDR3 length equals 14 residues. CDR3 region: CSVARTGGTDTQYF. CDR3 DNA sequence: TGCAGCGTTGCCAGGACAGGGGGAACAGATACGCAGTATTTT.

The J gene is TRBJ2-3, the V gene TRBV19; maybe TRBD2 (6 bases). The CDR3 spans 16 residues. Germline V gene data show CDR1 as LNHDA and CDR2 as SQIVND (reference sequence). V was trimmed by 7 bases and J by 2 bases, leaving 19 bases between them. The CDR3 reads CASIDPTAGSTDTQYF. CDR3 sequence (DNA): TGTGCCAGTATTGATCCGACAGCGGGCTCCACAGATACGCAGTATTTT.

This clonotype was counted at least ten times. The rearrangement links TRBV6-2 or TRBV6-3 to TRBJ1-2; D gene uncertain. The CDR3 consists of 13 residues. CDR1 and CDR2 from the germline V gene are MNHEY and SVGEGT. The germline V and J ends were trimmed by 5 bases and 2 bases, with 9 bases remaining between them. The CDR3, as DNA: TGTGCCAGCAGTATCGTCCTCAACTATGGCTACACCTTC. Its translation is CASSIVLNYGYTF.

The rearrangement uses TRBV11-2 and TRBJ1-3; D may be TRBD1 (5 bases). CDR1 is SGHAT, CDR2 FQNNGV, per germline. The V end lost 5 bases, the J end lost 2 bases, and 13 bases lay between the germline ends. This CDR3 has 15 residues. Here the CDR3 DNA reads TGTGCCAGCAGCGCGCAGGGTCCTCCTGGAAACACCATATATTTT. Amino acids: CASSAQGPPGNTIYF.

This clonotype was recorded many times. The chain employs TRBV24-1 and TRBJ2-2; the D gene is possibly TRBD1 (5 bases). V lost 4 bases to trimming and J lost 6 bases, with 11 bases between them. The CDR3 is made up of 14 amino acids. Germline lookup yields CDR1 KGHDR and CDR2 SFDVKD. Here the CDR3 reads CATSELPGSGELFF. The CDR3 coding sequence is TGTGCCACCAGTGAGCTTCCAGGGTCCGGGGAGCTGTTTTTT.

The chain has TRBV27 and TRBJ2-7; TRBD2 matches 12 bases. In germline, CDR1 is MNHEY, CDR2 SMNVEV (reference sequence). The V segment lost 6 bases and the J segment 10 bases; nucleotides outside the gene matches: 7. This CDR3 has 13 amino acids. Written as DNA, the CDR3 is TGTGCCAGCAGCAATGGACTAGCGGGATTTCAGTACTTC. Translating gives CASSNGLAGFQYF.

This clonotype was observed at least ten times. The chain joins TRBV12-3 or TRBV12-4 to TRBJ2-1, with 10 bases fitting TRBD2. The V gene end was trimmed by 6 bases and the J gene end by 4 bases; junction bases not matched to a gene: 6. CDR3 length equals 15 residues. For the CDR3, the DNA is TGTGCCAGCAGCCCTCTAGCGGGGGTGTACAATGAGCAGTTCTTC. Translating gives CASSPLAGVYNEQFF.

This clonotype was seen only a few times. The chain employs TRBV7-9 and TRBJ2-1, with D unclear. The CDR3 is made up of 14 amino acids. The V and J ends lost 7 bases and 8 bases respectively, with 18 bases between them. From germline, CDR1 is SEHNR and CDR2 FQNEAQ (reference sequence). CDR3 protein: CASTRNPQDDEQFF. CDR3 DNA: TGTGCCAGCACCCGCAACCCCCAGGACGATGAGCAGTTCTTC.

This clonotype was found many times. The chain carries TRBV6-1 and TRBJ2-7, with 7 nucleotides matching TRBD2. With V trimmed by 7 bases and J by 4 bases, 7 bases remained unmatched. In germline, CDR1 is MNHNS, CDR2 SASEGT. CDR3 length equals 13 residues. The CDR3 sequence: CASTLGEGYEQYF. The CDR3 DNA reads as TGTGCCAGCACCTTAGGGGAGGGATACGAGCAGTACTTC.

The sample holds many counts of this clonotype. This rearrangement joins TRBV5-1 to TRBJ2-2; D may correspond to TRBD1 or TRBD2 (5 bases each). CDR1 and CDR2 from the germline V gene are SGHRS and YFSETQ. Between the trimmed V and J ends, which lost 0 bases and 0 bases, there was a span of 12 bases. This CDR3 has 17 amino acids. As DNA, the CDR3 is TGCGCCAGCAGCTTGGTTCCAGGGCGGGCGAACACCGGGGAGCTGTTTTTT. This gives the protein CASSLVPGRANTGELFF.

The chain joins TRBV20-1 to TRBJ1-2; TRBD1 is a possible D gene (5 bases). Germline V gene sequence: CDR1 DFQATT, CDR2 SNEGSKA (reference sequence). This CDR3 comprises 11 residues. Deletions cut 6 bases from V and 7 bases from J, with 12 bases between. This CDR3 reads CSATGTGGYTF. The CDR3 coding sequence is TGCAGTGCAACCGGGACGGGTGGCTACACCTTC.

At least ten counts were recorded for this clonotype. V usage is TRBV5-4 and J usage is TRBJ2-7, with TRBD1 matching over 10 bases. Trimming took 1 base from V and 7 from J; bases not matched to a gene: 14. CDR1 and CDR2 from the germline V gene are SGHNT and YYREEE (reference sequence). This CDR3 has 17 residues. The CDR3 is CASSLLVGTGASGEQYF. Written as DNA, the CDR3 is TGTGCCAGCAGCTTGTTAGTGGGGACAGGGGCATCCGGGGAGCAGTACTTC.

This clonotype was detected many times. The chain joins TRBV29-1 to TRBJ2-5; TRBD1 matches 9 bases. J was trimmed by 4 bases and V by 4 bases; bases with no gene match: 4. The germline V gene has CDR1 SQVTM and CDR2 ANQGSEA. The CDR3 sequence is 13 residues long. DNA for the CDR3: TGCAGCGTTGGACAGGGGGGGGTAGAGACCCAGTACTTC. Its protein product is CSVGQGGVETQYF.

The gene calls are TRBV5-1 and TRBJ2-7; a possible D gene is TRBD2 (6 bases). CDR1 and CDR2 from the germline V gene are SGHRS and YFSETQ. The CDR3 has 13 residues. Trimming took off 3 bases at V and 4 bases at J, with 11 bases between the two ends. CDR3 loop: CASSSGSGYEQYF. In DNA form, the CDR3 reads TGCGCCAGCAGCTCGGGTAGCGGATACGAGCAGTACTTC.

Worth noting for this clonotype: A much larger clone lies one base from this, so it may be a read error. The chain has TRBV7-9 and TRBJ1-2, with 9 bases fitting TRBD1. V shed 8 bases, J shed 9 bases, and the junction held 13 bases outside the gene matches. The CDR3 sequence is 14 residues long. CDR1 and CDR2 (germline): SEHNR, FQNEAQ (reference sequence). DNA of the CDR3: TGTGCCAGCGGCCGTCTAGGCGACAGGGGGAGCTACACCTTC. It yields the protein CASGRLGDRGSYTF.

This clonotype turned up a few times. The J gene is TRBJ2-2, the V gene TRBV7-9; 10 bases line up with TRBD1. Trimming at V came to 4 bases and at J to 4 bases, leaving 6 bases not matched to a gene. This CDR3 contains 16 residues. Germline lookup yields CDR1 SEHNR and CDR2 FQNEAQ (reference sequence). Written as DNA, the CDR3 is TGTGCCAGCAGCTCCCGGGACAGGGGTAGCACCGGGGAGCTGTTTTTT. Protein sequence: CASSSRDRGSTGELFF.

This clonotype was counted many times. The rearrangement joins TRBV5-6 to TRBJ2-3; TRBD1 matches at 8 bases. Germline CDR1 and CDR2: SGHDT and YYEEEE. The CDR3 has 15 amino acids. The junction had 3 bases not matched to a gene; V was cut back by 0 bases and J by 3 bases. The CDR3 nucleotides read TGTGCCAGCAGCTTGGAACAGGGGGTAACAGATACGCAGTATTTT. Residues: CASSLEQGVTDTQYF.

The table lists this clonotype with a count of one. This sequence may be a read error, since a much larger clone differs from it by one base. The chain recombines TRBV14 with TRBJ1-4, with 10 bases that match TRBD1. This CDR3 comprises 15 residues. Germline CDR1 SGHDN, CDR2 FVKESK. The CDR3 here is CASTQLGTGEEKLFF. CDR3 DNA sequence: TGTGCCAGCACCCAACTCGGGACAGGGGAAGAAAAACTGTTTTTT.

With respect to this clonotype: With a much larger clone just one base away, this may be a read error. J is TRBJ2-2 and V is TRBV10-3; weak D call: TRBD2 (5 bases). CDR1 and CDR2 from the germline V gene are ENHRY and SYGVKD. This CDR3 region has 15 residues. V dropped 8 bases and J dropped 1 base, with 14 bases sitting between them. Here the CDR3 DNA reads TGTGCCATCGGTTCCGGACTCTTGAACACCGGGGAGCTGTTTTTT. Translation: CAIGSGLLNTGELFF.

Many counts were recorded for this clonotype. The chain carries TRBV20-1 and TRBJ1-1; tentative D call: TRBD1 (5 bases). Deletions cut 5 bases from V and 3 bases from J, with 10 bases between. The CDR3 is 12 amino acids. Germline V lookup: CDR1 DFQATT, CDR2 SNEGSKA (reference sequence). The CDR3 DNA sequence: TGCAGTGCTTGCAGGGCGGACACTGAAGCTTTCTTT. As protein: CSACRADTEAFF.